These T cell receptor beta chains were read from a single sample in a study of T cell responses to AZD1222 COVID-19 vaccine. Sequenced by immunoSEQ multiplex PCR; TCRdb stores in-frame clones only, minus some. This sample has roughly 100,000 clones, with 92% found just once. The source material was peripheral blood, sampled on day 0 of AZD1222 vaccination. Receptors originate from an adult in good health. The CDR3 runs from the conserved cysteine through the conserved F or W. A D gene is named only where the DNA matches it firmly. Expanded clones get a size class; other rows say once, few or many, or leave the size out.

size	V	D	J	DNA	CDR3
NA	TRBV28	TRBD1	TRBJ1-3	TGTGCCAGCAGTCTACAGGGGCCCTACTCTGGAAACACCATATATTTT	CASSLQGPYSGNTIYF
NA	TRBV6-2/TRBV6-3	TRBD2	TRBJ2-2	TGTGCCAGCAGCCCTCCACCGGGACTAGGGAACACCGGGGAGCTGTTTTTT	CASSPPPGLGNTGELFF
once	TRBV28	NA	TRBJ1-5	TGTGCCAGCAGTTCCCAGCCTCAGGGAAATCAGCCCCAGCATTTT	CASSSQPQGNQPQHF
NA	TRBV24-1	TRBD1	TRBJ2-7	TGTGCCACCAGTGAAGGACAGGGCTCCTACGAGCAGTACTTC	CATSEGQGSYEQYF
NA	TRBV11-3	NA	TRBJ2-5	TGTGCCAGCAGCTTCCAAGAGACCCAGTACTTC	CASSFQETQYF
NA	TRBV2	NA	TRBJ2-5	TGTGCCACCTCCAGACAGAGGAGATCACAAGAGACCCAGTACTTC	CATSRQRRSQETQYF
NA	TRBV7-2	NA	TRBJ1-1	TGTGCCAGCAGCTCCCAATGGGGGGGAATCACTGAAGCTTTCTTT	CASSSQWGGITEAFF
NA	TRBV7-2	TRBD2	TRBJ2-5	TGTGCCAGCAGCGTTAGCGGGAGGCCCCAAGAGACCCAGTACTTC	CASSVSGRPQETQYF
NA	TRBV2	TRBD1	TRBJ2-7	TGTGCCAGCAGAGAAGTAGGCCCAGGGGGCCACGAGCAGTACTTC	CASREVGPGGHEQYF
NA	TRBV3-1/TRBV3-2	NA	TRBJ1-2	TGTGCCAGCAGCCCGACAAAGTTTAGTGGCTACACCTTC	CASSPTKFSGYTF
NA	TRBV11-3	NA	TRBJ2-7	TGTGCCAGCAGCGGGGAAATTTACGAGCAGTACTTC	CASSGEIYEQYF
NA	TRBV7-2	NA	TRBJ1-5	TGTGCCAGCAGCTTAGGTAGCGCGAGCAATCAGCCCCAGCATTTT	CASSLGSASNQPQHF
NA	TRBV27	TRBD1	TRBJ2-7	TGTGCCAGCAGCCCGGGGGACAGGCATACCTACGAGCAGTACTTC	CASSPGDRHTYEQYF
NA	TRBV5-4	TRBD1	TRBJ2-2	TGTGCCAGCAGCACCCGGACAGGGCTGAACACCGGGGAGCTGTTTTTT	CASSTRTGLNTGELFF
NA	TRBV5-4	NA	TRBJ1-2	TGTGCCAGCAGCTTGGTATGGGGGCGGGACTATGGCTACACCTTC	CASSLVWGRDYGYTF
NA	TRBV18	NA	TRBJ2-5	TGTGCCAGCTCACCACGGCAGGGCCAAGAGACCCAGTACTTC	CASSPRQGQETQYF
NA	TRBV5-6	NA	TRBJ2-5	TGTGCCAGCAGCTTCCAGGGGATGGAGACCCAGTACTTC	CASSFQGMETQYF
NA	TRBV6-1	NA	TRBJ2-5	TGTGCCAGCAGTGAAGCCCATGAGACCCAGTACTTC	CASSEAHETQYF
once	TRBV4-2	NA	TRBJ2-2	TGTGCCAGCAGCCAAGATAGAAGGGTGCGCACCGGGGAGCTGTTTTTT	CASSQDRRVRTGELFF
NA	TRBV5-6	NA	TRBJ2-7	TGTGCCAGCAGCTTGGCCGGGACTCAGGGCGAGCAGTACTTC	CASSLAGTQGEQYF
NA	TRBV6-5	NA	TRBJ1-3	TGTGCCAGCAGTTTACAGGTCTCTGGAAACACCATATATTTT	CASSLQVSGNTIYF
once	TRBV30	NA	TRBJ1-4	TGTGCCTGGAACTCCGAGGAAAAACTGTTTTTT	CAWNSEEKLFF
NA	TRBV14	NA	TRBJ1-1	TGTGCCAGCAGCCAACCGATGGGAGGGGCCGCACCGGCTTTCTTT	CASSQPMGGAAPAFF
NA	TRBV6-5	NA	TRBJ2-6	TGTGCCAGCAGTTATCAGGCGGCCGGGGCCAACGTCCTGACTTTC	CASSYQAAGANVLTF
NA	TRBV19	NA	TRBJ1-3	TGTGCCAGTAGTCAGGGCAGGAACACCATATATTTT	CASSQGRNTIYF
NA	TRBV7-9	NA	TRBJ2-7	TGTGCCAGCAGCCCCTTTAACGACTACGAGCAGTACTTC	CASSPFNDYEQYF
NA	TRBV4-1	NA	TRBJ2-7	TGCGCCAGCAGCCAAGATCCTCGAGTCTACGAGCAGTACTTC	CASSQDPRVYEQYF
few	TRBV7-8	NA	TRBJ1-2	TGTGCCAGCAGTCCAGGGTTCGGCTATGGCTACACCTTC	CASSPGFGYGYTF
NA	TRBV4-3	NA	TRBJ1-3	TGCGCCAGCAGCCAGACACTGGTTAGCTCTGGAAACACCATATATTTT	CASSQTLVSSGNTIYF
NA	TRBV29-1	NA	TRBJ1-1	TGCAGCGTTGATCTTTCCGGGTTCACTGAAGCTTTCTTT	CSVDLSGFTEAFF
NA	TRBV7-3	TRBD2	TRBJ2-7	TGTGCCAGCAGCTTGGTCGGGGGGACCTACGAGCAGTACTTC	CASSLVGGTYEQYF
NA	TRBV30	TRBD1	TRBJ1-1	TGTGCCTGGGCTGGACAGGTGAACACTGAAGCTTTCTTT	CAWAGQVNTEAFF
NA	TRBV15	TRBD1	TRBJ1-2	TGTGCCACCAGCAGAGGGAGGGGGCGCGTTCTCACGAACTATGGCTACACCTTC	CATSRGRGRVLTNYGYTF
NA	TRBV7-3	TRBD1	TRBJ1-6	TGTGCCAGCAGCCAGGGACAGGGTAGGAATTCACCCCTCCACTTT	CASSQGQGRNSPLHF
NA	TRBV11-3	NA	TRBJ2-3	TGTGCCAGCAGCTTAAGGACAGGCACAGATACGCAGTATTTT	CASSLRTGTDTQYF
once	TRBV29-1	TRBD2	TRBJ2-7	TGCAGCGTTGAAGATCACGGGACTAGCGGGCACAAGCAGTACTTC	CSVEDHGTSGHKQYF
NA	TRBV29-1	NA	TRBJ1-2	TGCAGCGTTGTCATAGACTATGGCTACACCTTC	CSVVIDYGYTF
NA	TRBV7-2	NA	TRBJ2-3	TGTGCCAGCAGCTTAGCCACAGATACGCAGTATTTT	CASSLATDTQYF
NA	TRBV6-2/TRBV6-3	TRBD2	TRBJ2-1	TGTGCCAGCAGTCTCCGGGGGGGATCCTACAATGAGCAGTTCTTC	CASSLRGGSYNEQFF
NA	TRBV19	TRBD1	TRBJ1-1	TGTGCCAGTAGTTTGGACAGGGGAGCTTTCTTT	CASSLDRGAFF
NA	TRBV6-6	TRBD2	TRBJ2-5	TGTGCCAGCAGTCACGGGACTAGCGGGATTTTGGAGACCCAGTACTTC	CASSHGTSGILETQYF
NA	TRBV7-8	TRBD2	TRBJ2-1	TGTGCCAGCAGCTTCTCTAGCGGGAGTGTCGGGCAGTTCTTC	CASSFSSGSVGQFF
NA	TRBV2	TRBD1	TRBJ1-5	TGTGCCAGCAACCAGGGGGACGGCAATCAGCCCCAGCATTTT	CASNQGDGNQPQHF
NA	TRBV14	NA	TRBJ1-4	TGTGCCAGCAGCCAAGCCCTCTCCGGTAATGAAAAACTGTTTTTT	CASSQALSGNEKLFF
NA	TRBV9	TRBD2	TRBJ2-1	TGTGCCAGCAGCGTTCTGGCTAGCGGTATCCGAAGCTCCTACAATGAGCAGTTCTTC	CASSVLASGIRSSYNEQFF
NA	TRBV4-3	TRBD1	TRBJ2-3	TGCGCCAGCAGCCCACAGGGGAAGGGCACAGATACGCAGTATTTT	CASSPQGKGTDTQYF
NA	TRBV7-2	TRBD2	TRBJ2-5	TGTGCCAGCAGCTTACGGCCGGGCGGGAGGGGGGAGACCCAGTACTTC	CASSLRPGGRGETQYF
NA	TRBV10-3	NA	TRBJ1-2	TGTGCCATCAGTGACGGCGGAGCAAGCTATGGCTACACCTTC	CAISDGGASYGYTF
NA	TRBV6-4	NA	TRBJ1-2	TGTGCCAGCAGTGACGGCGGCCGAGGTTATGGCTACACCTTC	CASSDGGRGYGYTF
NA	TRBV28	NA	TRBJ1-2	TGTGCCAGCAGCCGCCAAAGGGGGGTTTATGGCTACACCTTC	CASSRQRGVYGYTF
NA	TRBV3-1/TRBV3-2	NA	TRBJ1-6	TGTGCCAGCAGCCAAGAGGGAGTGCTTAATTCACCCCTCCACTTT	CASSQEGVLNSPLHF
NA	TRBV4-3	NA	TRBJ1-5	TGCGCCAGCAGCCAAGAATTCGGGGGATATCAGCCCCAGCATTTT	CASSQEFGGYQPQHF
once	TRBV10-3	TRBD1	TRBJ2-3	TGTGCCATCAGTGAGCACGACAGGGGGGAAGATACGCAGTATTTT	CAISEHDRGEDTQYF
NA	TRBV5-1	NA	TRBJ2-1	TGCGCCAGCACCGAGGTCCTAGTAAGTAATGAGCAGTTCTTC	CASTEVLVSNEQFF
NA	TRBV11-2	NA	TRBJ2-5	TGTGCCAGCAGCTTAACGGGGGGCGCCGTGAAAGAGACCCAGTACTTC	CASSLTGGAVKETQYF
NA	TRBV19	TRBD2	TRBJ2-2	TGTGCCAGTGCTAGCGGGTGGGGGTCTACCGGGGAGCTGTTTTTT	CASASGWGSTGELFF
NA	TRBV2	NA	TRBJ2-1	TGTGCCAGCAGGAGGGCCCTCTTGAATGAGCAGTTCTTC	CASRRALLNEQFF
NA	TRBV29-1	NA	TRBJ1-2	TGCAGCGGGGGGGGCCGCGAATATGGCTACACCTTC	CSGGGREYGYTF
NA	TRBV7-8	TRBD1	TRBJ1-3	TGTGCCAGCAGCCCAAGGACAGGGGCTTTTGGAAACACCATATATTTT	CASSPRTGAFGNTIYF
NA	TRBV5-1	NA	TRBJ2-1	TGCGCCAGCAGCTTGAGCGGCCTCCCCGGCTTCGATGAGCAGTTCTTC	CASSLSGLPGFDEQFF